The next 10 T cell receptor beta chains were all read from a single sample in a study of Graves' ophthalmopathy and Graves' hyperthyroidism. RNA served as the template for amplifying TCR beta CDR3 regions. RT-PCR was first run with HTBI primers, then multiplex PCR in a second round. TCRdb re-derived calls from the multiplex PCR reads in MiXCR, one entry per CDR3 protein. This sample has 150,000 to 200,000 distinct CDR3 sequences, with just under 40% found just once. Sequenced: peripheral blood. Receptors were obtained from a young man with Graves' ophthalmopathy.

This clonotype appeared many times. The chain links TRBV7-2 to TRBJ2-7; 8 bases match TRBD1. Germline assignment: CDR1 SGHTA and CDR2 FQGNSA. The V segment lost 0 bases and the J segment 1 base; nucleotides outside the gene matches: 11. CDR3 size: 18 residues. Written as DNA, the CDR3 is TGTGCCAGCAGCTTAGCGCAAAGTCCCGGGACAGGTTCCTACGAGCAGTACTTC. Translation gives CASSLAQSPGTGSYEQYF. The whole variable domain, filled in from reference TRBV7-2 and TRBJ2-7, reads GAGVSQSPSNKVTEKGKDVELRCDPISGHTALYWYRQSLGQGLEFLIYFQGNSAPDKSGLPSDRFSAERTGGSVSTLTIQRTQQEDSAVYLCASSLAQSPGTGSYEQYFGPGTRLTVT.

This chain connects TRBV29-1 to TRBJ2-5; 7 positions match TRBD1. J was trimmed by 5 bases and V by 0 bases; bases with no gene match: 12. The CDR3 contains 16 residues. Germline V gene data show CDR1 as SQVTM and CDR2 as ANQGSEA. DNA for the CDR3: TGCAGCGTTGAAGATGCCCACAGGGGTCATAGCGAGACCCAGTACTTC. Residues: CSVEDAHRGHSETQYF.

This clonotype was counted ten times or more. The V gene is TRBV29-1, the J gene TRBJ1-5, with D perhaps matching TRBD1 (5 bases). Deletions cut 7 bases from V and 7 bases from J, with 17 bases between. This CDR3 has 13 amino acids. The germline V gene has CDR1 SQVTM and CDR2 ANQGSEA. Here the CDR3 reads CSASWGDGQPQHF. CDR3 in DNA: TGCAGCGCTAGTTGGGGGGACGGACAGCCCCAGCATTTT.

This clonotype was observed at least ten times. The chain joins TRBV12-3 or TRBV12-4 to TRBJ1-1; no definite D call. The V and J ends lost 8 bases and 7 bases respectively, with 11 bases between them. There are 11 residues in the CDR3. CDR3: CASRSALEAFF. CDR3 nucleotide sequence: TGTGCCAGCCGCAGTGCCCTTGAAGCTTTCTTT.

This clonotype was seen a handful of times. V usage is TRBV7-2 and J usage is TRBJ2-7; 7 nucleotides align to TRBD2. J lost 2 bases, V lost 1 base, and 5 bases had no gene match. The CDR3 totals 15 residues. Germline CDR1 reads SGHTA; CDR2 reads FQGNSA. CDR3: CASSLVSGNAYEQYF. The CDR3 DNA reads TGTGCCAGCAGCTTAGTGAGCGGGAACGCCTACGAGCAGTACTTC.

The table lists this clonotype with many counts. The chain links TRBV4-3 to TRBJ2-7; 8 bases map to TRBD1. CDR1 is LGHNA and CDR2 is YSLEER in the germline V gene. This CDR3 spans 15 amino acids. V lost 3 bases, J lost 3 bases, and 7 bases stayed unmatched. The CDR3 here is CASSQETGEHYEQYF. CDR3 sequence (DNA): TGCGCCAGCAGCCAGGAGACAGGGGAACACTACGAGCAGTACTTC.

The table lists this clonotype with many counts. This CDR3 reads CASSPSQGGEAFF. Here the CDR3 DNA reads TGTGCCAGCTCACCATCCCAGGGCGGTGAAGCTTTCTTT. The chain joins TRBV18 to TRBJ1-1; D is possibly TRBD1 (5 bases). This CDR3 has 13 amino acids. Germline CDR1 and CDR2: KGHSH and LQKENI. V was pared by 2 bases and J by 7 bases, with 11 bases between.

This clonotype was counted ten times or more. V gene TRBV30 combines with J gene TRBJ2-7, with unresolved D. CDR1 and CDR2 (germline): GTSNPN, SVGIG (reference sequence). CDR3 size: 13 residues. Trimming took off 3 bases at V and 0 bases at J, with 9 bases between the two ends. Written as DNA, the CDR3 is TGTGCCTGGAGAGAGACATTCTCCTACGAGCAGTACTTC. It specifies CAWRETFSYEQYF.

This clonotype showed up just a few times. The chain recombines TRBV6-1 with TRBJ1-2, with 7 positions matching TRBD1. The CDR3 extends over 14 amino acids. CDR1 and CDR2 from the germline V gene are MNHNS and SASEGT. V trimming: 3 bases; J trimming: 1 base; junction bases outside the gene matches: 2. CDR3 in amino acids: CASSERQGNYGYTF. The CDR3 region has the DNA TGTGCCAGCAGTGAGAGACAGGGTAACTATGGCTACACCTTC.

V gene TRBV19 combines with J gene TRBJ1-5; D gene uncertain. The CDR3 consists of 15 residues. The germline V gene encodes CDR1 LNHDA and CDR2 SQIVND (reference sequence). The germline V and J ends were trimmed by 7 bases and 0 bases, with 13 bases remaining between them. The CDR3 protein is CASKKGAYSNQPQHF. In DNA, the CDR3 is TGTGCCAGTAAAAAAGGAGCGTATAGCAATCAGCCCCAGCATTTT.